This TCR beta chain was retrieved from a study of neoadjuvant anti-PD-1 for oral cavity cancer. Study in general: Most patients had three to four biweekly doses of 3 mg/kg nivolumab before resection. Around day 43, patients without progression received a fourth nivolumab dose before surgery. Regarding the study as a whole: Post-treatment tumors with larger preexisting clones showed more shrinkage.

A note on this clone: The antigen remains undetermined.

Most tumor samples had approximately 4.6 ug input DNA in two replicates. Assay: immunoSEQ multiplex PCR; the TCRdb copy retains only in-frame clones and omits some. The sample shows tens of thousands of clones, under 55% of them seen only once. Noted time point: after neoadjuvant nivolumab, at surgical resection. The CDR3 has 18 residues. The junction had 8 bases not matched to a gene; V was cut back by 0 bases and J by 3 bases. Germline CDR1 SGDLS, CDR2 YYNGEE. V and J are TRBV9 and TRBJ2-3, with 12 bases aligning to TRBD2. The sample was tumor tissue, taken after nivolumab (anti-PD-1) treatment. This clonotype originated in a person aged 35 to 85 with oral cavity squamous cell carcinoma. The CDR3 reads CASSVEGLAGGWTDTQYF. In DNA form, the CDR3 reads TGTGCCAGCAGCGTAGAGGGGCTAGCGGGGGGGTGGACAGATACGCAGTATTTT.